The 32 T cell receptor beta chains below come from one sample, sequenced in a study of blood T cell repertoires in COVID-19. Produced via immunoSEQ multiplex PCR; TCRdb's table is partial and in-frame only. The sample carries some 670,000 clones, approximately 90% recorded once. The specimen was peripheral blood. All receptors come from a woman aged 18-30 years with acute or convalescent COVID-19.

This chain uses TRBV2 with TRBJ1-6; D gene uncertain. The germline V and J ends were trimmed by 7 bases and 0 bases, with 13 bases remaining between them. CDR1 is SNHLY, CDR2 FYNNEI, per germline. The CDR3 has 16 residues. The CDR3 DNA is TGTGCCAGCATGGTACAGCCGAGCTCCTATAATTCACCCCTCCACTTT. Translating gives CASMVQPSSYNSPLHF.

V gene TRBV6-5 combines with J gene TRBJ2-7, with D perhaps matching TRBD1 (6 bases). CDR3 length: 13 residues. CDR1 and CDR2 from the germline V gene are MNHEY and SVGAGI. With 5 bases removed from V and 9 bases from J, the gap between germline ends came to 17 bases. CDR3 sequence (DNA): TGTGCCAGCAGTAAGGGGACAAGACTGGTGCAGTACTTC. Amino acids: CASSKGTRLVQYF.

This chain joins TRBV30 and TRBJ2-7; 7 nucleotides align to TRBD1. Germline V gene data show CDR1 as GTSNPN and CDR2 as SVGIG (reference sequence). J lost 1 base, V lost 3 bases, and 12 bases had no gene match. The CDR3 extends over 16 amino acids. The DNA for the CDR3 is TGTGCCTGGAGCGGTTCGCTAGGCAGGGGGTCCTACGAGCAGTACTTC. Translation: CAWSGSLGRGSYEQYF.

This chain joins TRBV5-1 and TRBJ1-2; 8 bases line up with TRBD1. Germline values: CDR1 SGHRS, CDR2 YFSETQ. Germline trimming cut 4 bases from V and 0 bases from J; bases unmatched to any gene: 11. The CDR3 has 17 amino acids. CDR3 protein: CASSAGQVAVPNYGYTF. The CDR3 DNA sequence: TGCGCCAGCAGCGCGGGACAGGTTGCGGTGCCTAACTATGGCTACACCTTC.

The chain uses TRBV27 and TRBJ1-1; D is unclear. Germline V CDR1 and CDR2: MNHEY, SMNVEV (reference sequence). V shed 6 bases and J shed 0 bases, with 17 bases lying between them. The CDR3 loop spans 16 amino acids. The CDR3: CASSSALGSLNTEAFF. The CDR3 nucleotides read TGTGCCAGCAGCTCTGCTCTCGGGTCCTTGAACACTGAAGCTTTCTTT.

The chain uses TRBV9 and TRBJ1-6; D is perhaps TRBD1 (5 bases). The CDR3 spans 16 residues. Trimming took 3 bases from V and 7 from J, leaving 17 bases between them. The V gene's germline CDR1 is SGDLS and CDR2 YYNGEE. DNA for the CDR3: TGTGCCAGCAGCGACAACCCCCAGGGTGGCAATTCACCCCTCCACTTT. Translated, it gives CASSDNPQGGNSPLHF.

This clone has just one count. The rearrangement links TRBV9 to TRBJ1-1; the D gene is possibly TRBD1 (5 bases). Trimming removed 0 bases at V and 3 bases at J, with 9 bases between. The CDR3 spans 14 residues. Germline V lookup: CDR1 SGDLS, CDR2 YYNGEE. CDR3 sequence: CASSVEDSYTEAFF. CDR3 bases: TGTGCCAGCAGCGTAGAAGACAGTTACACTGAAGCTTTCTTT.

J is TRBJ2-5 and V is TRBV5-5; D is possibly TRBD2 (5 bases). The CDR3 extends over 14 amino acids. CDR1 is SGHKS and CDR2 is YYEKEE in the germline V gene (reference sequence). The V gene lost 2 bases and the J gene lost 5 bases, with 13 bases spanning the gap. The CDR3 sequence: CASSFPGMWETQYF. CDR3 DNA sequence: TGTGCCAGCAGCTTTCCGGGGATGTGGGAGACCCAGTACTTC.

The rearrangement uses TRBV3-1 (or the pseudogene TRBV3-2) and TRBJ2-7, with 7 bases aligning to TRBD2. CDR3 length equals 16 residues. CDR1 and CDR2 (germline): LGHDT, YNNKEL (reference sequence). V shed 5 bases, J shed 2 bases, and the junction held 12 bases outside the gene matches. In nucleotides, the CDR3 is TGTGCCAGCAGCTCACAGGACGGGGGGATAACCTACGAGCAGTACTTC. The encoded protein is CASSSQDGGITYEQYF.

The gene calls are TRBV6-5 and TRBJ2-7; perhaps TRBD1 as D (6 bases). Germline V CDR1 and CDR2: MNHEY, SVGAGI. This CDR3 comprises 15 residues. With 6 bases removed from V and 3 bases from J, the gap between germline ends came to 18 bases. In DNA form, the CDR3 reads TGTGCCAGCAGGACTATTACAGGGTTGGGCTACGAGCAGTACTTC. It specifies CASRTITGLGYEQYF.

This chain connects TRBV7-2 to TRBJ1-1; TRBD1 is a possible D gene (6 bases). The CDR3 extends over 13 amino acids. Germline CDR1 is SGHTA and CDR2 is FQGNSA. V was shortened by 2 bases and J by 11 bases, with 15 bases between the two germline ends. The CDR3 DNA sequence: TGTGCCAGCAGCTTACTCAGGGGCGCGAACGCTTTCTTT. Its protein product is CASSLLRGANAFF.

The rearrangement uses TRBV7-9 and TRBJ1-2; D perhaps matches TRBD1 (5 bases). The germline CDR1 and CDR2 sequences are SEHNR and FQNEAQ (reference sequence). This CDR3 comprises 14 residues. Trimming took 2 bases from V and 6 from J, leaving 13 bases between them. CDR3 DNA sequence: TGTGCCAGCAGCTTAATTAAGGAGGGGAATGGCTACACCTTC. Its translation: CASSLIKEGNGYTF. Supplemented by reference TRBV7-9 and TRBJ1-2, the full variable domain reads DTGVSQNPRHKITKRGQNVTFRCDPISEHNRLYWYRQTLGQGPEFLTYFQNEAQLEKSRLLSDRFSAERPKGSFSTLEIQRTEQGDSAMYLCASSLIKEGNGYTFGSGTRLTVV.

Regarding this clone: A junction end diverges from the germline sequence, so it may reflect a read error. The rearrangement joins TRBV5-6 to TRBJ1-3; D not certain. The CDR3 is 15 amino acids. Germline values: CDR1 SGHDT, CDR2 YYEEEE. In nucleotides, the CDR3 is TGTGCCAGCACCTTGCGGTATAGCTCTGGAAACACCATATATTTT. It is translated as CASTLRYSSGNTIYF.

The rearrangement links TRBV6-2 or TRBV6-3 to TRBJ2-7; D gene ambiguous. V was shortened by 2 bases and J by 9 bases, with 14 bases between the two germline ends. Per the germline V gene, CDR1 is MNHEY and CDR2 is SVGEGT. This CDR3 contains 13 residues. The CDR3 DNA reads TGTGCCAGCAGTTACGATCCCGAAGCCGTGCAGTACTTC. Translated: CASSYDPEAVQYF.

A few counts support this clone. This rearrangement joins TRBV6-2 or TRBV6-3 to TRBJ2-7; TRBD1 is a possible D gene (6 bases). Trimming shortened V by 0 bases and J by 2 bases, and 14 bases separated the two germline ends. CDR1 MNHEY and CDR2 SVGEGT come from the germline V gene. This CDR3 is 16 amino acids long. CDR3 sequence: CASSYSRDMLTYEQYF. The CDR3 region has the DNA TGTGCCAGCAGTTACTCCCGGGACATGCTAACCTACGAGCAGTACTTC.

The count of this clone is one. The chain carries TRBV19 and TRBJ1-6, with no clear D. Per the germline V gene, CDR1 is LNHDA and CDR2 is SQIVND (reference sequence). The CDR3 spans 18 residues. Trimming removed 1 base from V and 6 bases from J, with 19 bases in between. The CDR3 DNA follows: TGTGCCAGTAGTATAGGCCGTAAGAGATTACTACTTAATTCACCCCTCCACTTT. Translated: CASSIGRKRLLLNSPLHF.

Here the CDR3 DNA reads TGCGCCAGCAGCTACCGAGGGGGCGGGGCGACCTACGAGCAGTACTTC. Residues: CASSYRGGGATYEQYF. This chain joins TRBV5-1 and TRBJ2-7, with D possibly being TRBD1 (7 bases). The CDR3 has 16 amino acids. Trimming shortened V by 3 bases and J by 2 bases, and 18 bases separated the two germline ends. Germline V gene data show CDR1 as SGHRS and CDR2 as YFSETQ.

V gene TRBV11-2 combines with J gene TRBJ1-4; TRBD1 might be the D (5 bases). The germline V and J ends were trimmed by 5 bases and 5 bases, with 15 bases remaining between them. Germline V gene data show CDR1 as SGHAT and CDR2 as FQNNGV. The CDR3 extends over 15 amino acids. The CDR3 DNA reads as TGTGCCAGCAGCCGACGGTGGGGCCTCAATGAAAAACTGTTTTTT. It translates to CASSRRWGLNEKLFF.

This clone was detected once. One end of the junction is discordant with germline, which a read error may explain. V gene TRBV27 combines with J gene TRBJ1-1, with 9 positions matching TRBD1. Germline lookup yields CDR1 MNHEY and CDR2 SMNVEV (reference sequence). The CDR3 contains 12 residues. The CDR3 DNA follows: TGTGCCAGCGGACACAGGGGGCCCAGTGCCCTCTTT. Protein: CASGHRGPSALF.

The V gene is TRBV4-2, the J gene TRBJ1-5; D is uncertain. CDR1 is LGHNA and CDR2 is YNFKEQ in the germline V gene. The CDR3 is made up of 14 amino acids. With 1 base removed from V and 0 bases from J, the gap between germline ends came to 4 bases. CDR3 region: CASSQGGSNQPQHF. Written as DNA, the CDR3 is TGTGCCAGCAGCCAAGGAGGTAGCAATCAGCCCCAGCATTTT.

This chain links TRBV6-2 or TRBV6-3 with TRBJ2-5; 10 nucleotides line up with TRBD2. With 0 bases clipped from V and 3 bases from J, the junction kept 4 bases outside the gene matches. Germline lookup yields CDR1 MNHEY and CDR2 SVGEGT. CDR3 length: 16 amino acids. The CDR3 DNA reads TGTGCCAGCAGTTACTCGATCCTAGCGGGGGAAGAGACCCAGTACTTC. Its protein is CASSYSILAGEETQYF.

This clone was detected only once. CDR3 nucleotides: TGTGCCAGCAGCCGCGGTGGGAGAGGGAGCGACTATGGCTACACCTTC. Translation gives CASSRGGRGSDYGYTF. The V call is TRBV4-2, the J call TRBJ1-2; no clear D gene. Germline lookup yields CDR1 LGHNA and CDR2 YNFKEQ. This CDR3 contains 16 residues. V lost 4 bases, J lost 3 bases, and 18 bases lay in between.

Comments on this clone: Different DNA sequences within this sample yield the same CDR3. CDR3 nucleotides: TGTGCCAGCAGCCATCCCGCCGGTGGCTACACCTTC. It codes for CASSHPAGGYTF. This sequence joins TRBV14 and TRBJ1-2; no clear D gene. This CDR3 has 12 amino acids. Germline CDR1 SGHDN, CDR2 FVKESK. Deletions cut 3 bases from V and 7 bases from J, with 9 bases between. The full variable domain, its missing parts supplied by reference TRBV14 and TRBJ1-2, is EAGVTQFPSHSVIEKGQTVTLRCDPISGHDNLYWYRRVMGKEIKFLLHFVKESKQDESGMPNNRFLAERTGGTYSTLKVQPAELEDSGVYFCASSHPAGGYTFGSGTRLTVV.

The chain is built from TRBV15 and TRBJ1-4; D is undetermined. CDR1 is LNHNV, CDR2 YYDKDF, per germline (reference sequence). The CDR3 has 13 residues. Trimming cost V 7 bases and J 0 bases, with 6 bases left between them. CDR3 residues: CATMRATNEKLFF. For the CDR3, the DNA is TGTGCCACCATGCGGGCAACTAATGAAAAACTGTTTTTT.

J is TRBJ1-1 and V is TRBV10-3; 8 positions agree with TRBD1. V lost 3 bases to trimming and J lost 1 base; unmatched junction nucleotides: 10. Germline assignment: CDR1 ENHRY and CDR2 SYGVKD. The CDR3 is made up of 17 amino acids. For the CDR3, the DNA is TGTGCCATCAGTGACCCGTGGAGGGACAGGCCGAACACTGAAGCTTTCTTT. This codes for CAISDPWRDRPNTEAFF.

The chain links TRBV18 to TRBJ1-5; 8 nucleotides line up with TRBD1. Germline V gene sequence: CDR1 KGHSH, CDR2 LQKENI. V lost 4 bases, J lost 6 bases, and 5 bases stayed unmatched. The CDR3 is made up of 14 amino acids. CDR3 amino acids: CASSLTGEGQPQHF. DNA of the CDR3: TGTGCCAGCTCACTGACAGGGGAGGGTCAGCCCCAGCATTTT.

The chain uses TRBV5-1 and TRBJ1-1; the match to TRBD1 covers 7 bases. The germline V gene encodes CDR1 SGHRS and CDR2 YFSETQ. This CDR3 spans 17 amino acids. J was trimmed by 0 bases and V by 4 bases; bases with no gene match: 12. The CDR3 spells CASSAVRTGVVNTEAFF. The DNA of the CDR3 is TGCGCCAGCAGCGCGGTCCGAACAGGGGTTGTGAACACTGAAGCTTTCTTT.

This chain joins TRBV15 and TRBJ1-5; D is uncertain. V was pared by 6 bases and J by 0 bases, with 3 bases between. CDR1 and CDR2 (germline): LNHNV, YYDKDF (reference sequence). This CDR3 is built from 12 residues. The CDR3 bases are TGTGCCACCAGTTATAGCAATCAGCCCCAGCATTTT. Translated: CATSYSNQPQHF.

The rearrangement joins TRBV24-1 to TRBJ1-5; 7 bases agree with TRBD1. This CDR3 comprises 13 residues. J gave up 3 bases and V 9 bases, and 4 bases lay outside the gene matches. CDR1 KGHDR and CDR2 SFDVKD come from the germline V gene. The CDR3 here is CATSRGYNQPQHF. The CDR3 DNA reads TGTGCCACCTCCAGGGGGTACAATCAGCCCCAGCATTTT.

The chain employs TRBV7-9 and TRBJ2-5, with 8 bases aligning to TRBD1. The V gene end was trimmed by 5 bases and the J gene end by 5 bases; junction bases not matched to a gene: 10. From germline, CDR1 is SEHNR and CDR2 FQNEAQ (reference sequence). The CDR3 is 15 amino acids. The CDR3 DNA reads as TGTGCCAGCAGCCGCTCTCCAGGGGGCGTGGAGACCCAGTACTTC. Translation gives CASSRSPGGVETQYF.

This clone has just a few counts. This chain joins TRBV5-1 and TRBJ1-1; no clear D. The CDR3 runs to 11 residues. V lost 7 bases and J lost 4, with 8 bases in between. Germline-derived CDR1 and CDR2 are SGHRS and YFSETQ. CDR3 nucleotides: TGCGCCAGCCGTACGGGCACTGAAGCTTTCTTT. Translated: CASRTGTEAFF.

This clone was seen a few times. The same CDR3 also results from other DNA sequences found in this sample. The chain carries TRBV7-9 and TRBJ1-1, with a possible D match to TRBD1 (5 bases). Germline CDR1 and CDR2: SEHNR and FQNEAQ (reference sequence). The CDR3 consists of 13 residues. Trimming removed 2 bases at V and 3 bases at J, with 7 bases between. CDR3 sequence (DNA): TGTGCCAGCAGCTTAACGGGGGACACTGAAGCTTTCTTT. It is translated as CASSLTGDTEAFF.